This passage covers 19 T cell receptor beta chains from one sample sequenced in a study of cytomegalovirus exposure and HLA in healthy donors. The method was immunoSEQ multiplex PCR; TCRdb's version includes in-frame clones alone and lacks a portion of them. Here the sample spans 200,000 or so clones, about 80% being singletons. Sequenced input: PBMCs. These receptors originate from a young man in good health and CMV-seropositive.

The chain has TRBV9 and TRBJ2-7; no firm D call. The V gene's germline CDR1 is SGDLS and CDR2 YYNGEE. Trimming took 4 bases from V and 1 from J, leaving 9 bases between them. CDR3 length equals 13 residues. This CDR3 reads CASSPPVSYEQYF. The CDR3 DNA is TGTGCCAGCAGCCCCCCGGTATCCTACGAGCAGTACTTC.

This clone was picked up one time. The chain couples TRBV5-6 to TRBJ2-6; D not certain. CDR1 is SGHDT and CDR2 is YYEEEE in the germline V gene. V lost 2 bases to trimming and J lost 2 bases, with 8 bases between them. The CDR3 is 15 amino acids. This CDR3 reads CASSFPLTGANVLTF. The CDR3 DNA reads TGTGCCAGCAGCTTCCCTCTTACTGGGGCCAACGTCCTGACTTTC. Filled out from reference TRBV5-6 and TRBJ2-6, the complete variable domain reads DAGVTQSPTHLIKTRGQQVTLRCSPKSGHDTVSWYQQALGQGPQFIFQYYEEEERQRGNFPDRFSGHQFPNYSSELNVNALLLGDSALYLCASSFPLTGANVLTFGAGSRLTVL.

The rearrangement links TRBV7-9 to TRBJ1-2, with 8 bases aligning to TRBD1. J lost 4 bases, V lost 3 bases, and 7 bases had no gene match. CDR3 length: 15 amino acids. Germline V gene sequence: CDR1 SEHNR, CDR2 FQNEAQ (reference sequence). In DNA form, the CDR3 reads TGTGCCAGCAGCTTGGAGGACAGGGATTTCTATGGCTACACCTTC. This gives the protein CASSLEDRDFYGYTF.

The CDR3, as DNA: TGCGCCAGCAGCTTGTCAGCGTCTACCTACGAGCAGTACTTC. Translated, it gives CASSLSASTYEQYF. The rearrangement links TRBV5-1 to TRBJ2-7; unclear D gene. Germline CDR1 reads SGHRS; CDR2 reads YFSETQ. The V and J ends lost 1 base and 2 bases respectively, with 10 bases between them. The CDR3 consists of 14 residues.

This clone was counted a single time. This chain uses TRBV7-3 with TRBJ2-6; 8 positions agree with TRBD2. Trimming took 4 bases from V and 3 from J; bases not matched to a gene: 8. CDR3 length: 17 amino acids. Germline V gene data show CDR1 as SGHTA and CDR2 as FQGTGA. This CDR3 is CASSSWRSGGGANVLTF. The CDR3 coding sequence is TGTGCCAGCAGCTCTTGGCGGAGCGGGGGTGGGGCCAACGTCCTGACTTTC.

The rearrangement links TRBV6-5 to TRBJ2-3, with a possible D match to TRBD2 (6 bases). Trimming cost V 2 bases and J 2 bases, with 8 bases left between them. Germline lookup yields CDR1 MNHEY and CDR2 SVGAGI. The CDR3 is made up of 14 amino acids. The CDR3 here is CASSYGEATDTQYF. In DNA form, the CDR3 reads TGTGCCAGCAGTTACGGGGAGGCCACAGATACGCAGTATTTT.

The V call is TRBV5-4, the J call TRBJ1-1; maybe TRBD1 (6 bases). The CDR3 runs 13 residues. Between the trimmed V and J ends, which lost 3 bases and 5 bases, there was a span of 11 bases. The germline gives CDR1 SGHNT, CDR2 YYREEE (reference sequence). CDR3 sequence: CASSSQGMTEAFF. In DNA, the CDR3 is TGTGCCAGCAGCTCACAGGGTATGACTGAAGCTTTCTTT.

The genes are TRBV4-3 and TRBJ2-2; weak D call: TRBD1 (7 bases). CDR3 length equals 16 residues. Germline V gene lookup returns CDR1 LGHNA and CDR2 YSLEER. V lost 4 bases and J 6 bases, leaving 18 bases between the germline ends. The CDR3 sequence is CASSPVGGGAAGELFF. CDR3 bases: TGCGCCAGCAGCCCGGTTGGAGGGGGCGCCGCCGGGGAGCTGTTTTTT.

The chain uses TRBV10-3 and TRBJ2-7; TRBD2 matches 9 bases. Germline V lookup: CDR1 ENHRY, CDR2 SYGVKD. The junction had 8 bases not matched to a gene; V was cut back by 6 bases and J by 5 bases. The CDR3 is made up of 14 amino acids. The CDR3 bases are TGTGCCATCAGAGATAGCGGGAGCAGCCACGAGCAGTACTTC. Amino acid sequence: CAIRDSGSSHEQYF.

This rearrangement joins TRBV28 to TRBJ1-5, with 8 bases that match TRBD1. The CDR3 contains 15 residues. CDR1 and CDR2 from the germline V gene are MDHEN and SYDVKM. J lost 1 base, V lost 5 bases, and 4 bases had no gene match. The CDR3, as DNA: TGTGCCAGCAGTCCGTGGACAGGGAGCAATCAGCCCCAGCATTTT. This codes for CASSPWTGSNQPQHF.

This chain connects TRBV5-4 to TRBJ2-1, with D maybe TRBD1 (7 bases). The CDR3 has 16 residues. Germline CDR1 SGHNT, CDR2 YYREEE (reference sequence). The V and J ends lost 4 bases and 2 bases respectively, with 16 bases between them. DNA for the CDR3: TGTGCCAGCAGCGTGGGGCGGGACAGCACCTACAATGAGCAGTTCTTC. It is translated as CASSVGRDSTYNEQFF.

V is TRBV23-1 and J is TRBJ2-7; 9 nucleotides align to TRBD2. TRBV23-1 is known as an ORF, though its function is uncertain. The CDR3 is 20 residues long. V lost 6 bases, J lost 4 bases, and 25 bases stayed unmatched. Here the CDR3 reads CASSGRRISGSRAALYEQYF. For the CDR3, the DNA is TGCGCCAGCAGCGGCCGCAGGATTAGCGGGAGTAGGGCGGCCCTGTACGAGCAGTACTTC.

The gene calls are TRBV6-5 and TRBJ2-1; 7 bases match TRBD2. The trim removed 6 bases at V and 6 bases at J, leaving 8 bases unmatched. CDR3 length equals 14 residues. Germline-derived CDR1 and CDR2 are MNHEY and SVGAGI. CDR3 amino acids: CASSLLAPGNEQFF. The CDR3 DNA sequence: TGTGCCAGCAGCCTACTAGCGCCGGGCAATGAGCAGTTCTTC.

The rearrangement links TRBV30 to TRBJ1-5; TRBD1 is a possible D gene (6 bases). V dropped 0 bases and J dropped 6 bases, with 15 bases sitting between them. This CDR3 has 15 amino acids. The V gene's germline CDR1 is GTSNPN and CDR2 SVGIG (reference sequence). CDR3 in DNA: TGTGCCTGGAGTGTACCGGGGGGCGCGGGTCAGCCCCAGCATTTT. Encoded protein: CAWSVPGGAGQPQHF.

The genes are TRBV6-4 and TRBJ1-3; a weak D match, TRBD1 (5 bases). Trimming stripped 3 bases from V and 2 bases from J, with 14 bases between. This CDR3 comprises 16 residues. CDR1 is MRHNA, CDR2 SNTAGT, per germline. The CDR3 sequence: CASSDPDRPTGNTIYF. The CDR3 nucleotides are TGTGCCAGCAGTGATCCTGACAGACCCACTGGAAACACCATATATTTT.

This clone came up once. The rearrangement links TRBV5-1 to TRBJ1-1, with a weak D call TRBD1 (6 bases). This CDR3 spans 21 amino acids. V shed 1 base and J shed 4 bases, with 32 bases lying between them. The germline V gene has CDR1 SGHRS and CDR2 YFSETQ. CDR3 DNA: TGCGCCAGCAGCTTGCCGGACAGATCCTCTGAAACAGGAACAGGAGGCACTGAAGCTTTCTTT. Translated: CASSLPDRSSETGTGGTEAFF.

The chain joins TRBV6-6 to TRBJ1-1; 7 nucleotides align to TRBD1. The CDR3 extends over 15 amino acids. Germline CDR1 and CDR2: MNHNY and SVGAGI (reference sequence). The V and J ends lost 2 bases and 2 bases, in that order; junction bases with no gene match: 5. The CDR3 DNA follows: TGTGCCAGCAGTTACGGGGGACAGTTCAACACTGAAGCTTTCTTT. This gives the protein CASSYGGQFNTEAFF.

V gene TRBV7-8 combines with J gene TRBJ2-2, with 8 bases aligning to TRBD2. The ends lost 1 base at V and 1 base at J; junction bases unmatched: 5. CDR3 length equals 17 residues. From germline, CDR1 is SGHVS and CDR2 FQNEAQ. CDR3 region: CASSLVSSGRNTGELFF. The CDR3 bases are TGTGCCAGCAGCTTAGTGTCCAGCGGGAGGAACACCGGGGAGCTGTTTTTT.

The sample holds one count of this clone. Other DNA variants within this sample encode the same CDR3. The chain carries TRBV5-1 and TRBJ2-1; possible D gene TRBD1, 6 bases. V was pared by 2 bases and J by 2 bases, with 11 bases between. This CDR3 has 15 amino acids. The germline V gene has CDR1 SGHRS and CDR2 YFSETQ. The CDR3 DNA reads TGCGCCAGCAGCTTAAGAACAGGGACCTACAATGAGCAGTTCTTC. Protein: CASSLRTGTYNEQFF.